This TCR beta chain was identified during a study of control samples from healthy donors and cancer patients. This CDR3 comprises 15 residues. Germline assignment: CDR1 SGHRS and CDR2 YFSETQ. J gave up 4 bases and V 4 bases, and 6 bases lay outside the gene matches. Profiling relied on immunoSEQ multiplex PCR, and the TCRdb table lists in-frame clones only, not all of them. Seen here are tens of thousands of clones, roughly four fifths observed once, and the top ten hold roughly 9.8%. Input material: blood. This TCR derives from a woman aged 60-70 years in good health. The V call is TRBV5-1, the J call TRBJ1-5, with TRBD1 identical over 9 bases. This CDR3 reads CASSKTGTGNQPQHF. CDR3 sequence (DNA): TGCGCCAGCAGCAAAACCGGGACAGGGAATCAGCCCCAGCATTTT. Full variable domain (missing parts from reference TRBV5-1 and TRBJ1-5): KAGVTQTPRYLIKTRGQQVTLSCSPISGHRSVSWYQQTPGQGLQFLFEYFSETQRNKGNFPGRFSGRQFSNSRSEMNVSTLELGDSALYLCASSKTGTGNQPQHFGDGTRLSIL.